This T cell receptor (beta chain) is from a study of blood T cell repertoires in COVID-19. Study context: Sources were T cells, B-cell-depleted T cells, or PBMCs; the material itself was cDNA or gDNA.

The ends lost 5 bases at V and 3 bases at J; junction bases unmatched: 8. Germline V gene lookup returns CDR1 SGHTA and CDR2 FQGTGA. This CDR3 is 17 amino acids long. Some clones are missing from TCRdb's copy, which holds only in-frame ones; the method was immunoSEQ multiplex PCR. The table includes around 310,000 clones, 90% detected once. This clone was counted between two and nine times. The sequencing sample was made of peripheral blood. This rearrangement joins TRBV7-3 to TRBJ2-2; 11 bases agree with TRBD2. The receptor comes from a woman aged 40 to 49 with COVID-19, enrolled during active disease. Written as DNA, the CDR3 is TGTGCCAGCAGCCCCTATAGCGGGAGGGCCGACACCGGGGAGCTGTTTTTT. Protein: CASSPYSGRADTGELFF.